The rows below give T cell receptor beta chains drawn from one sample of a study of blood T cell repertoires in COVID-19. This table comes from immunoSEQ multiplex PCR, and its TCRdb copy is limited to in-frame clones, with some not included. This table holds some 200,000 clones, just over 85% found once. Sequencing was performed on peripheral blood. The receptors stem from a man at least 80 years old with acute or convalescent COVID-19. Each CDR3 is given with its conserved first and last residue. Fields, in order: V gene, clone size, CDR3 protein. Size values are once, few and many counts, or a class for expanded clones, and some rows have none.

TRBV24-1	once	CATSAASGGGERELFF
TRBV6-4	-	CASRMDRMNTEAFF
TRBV11-3	-	CASSLSASGRNNEQFF
TRBV28	-	CASSFGLNTEAFF
TRBV5-4	-	CASSILAGVRNEQFF
TRBV29-1	-	CSVDWAFSNEQFF
TRBV11-2	-	CASSSGTVLYEQYF
TRBV2	-	CASSGQGASGIQYF
TRBV19	-	CASRGQGDGNTIYF
TRBV30	-	CAWSVGTGGSTDTQYF
TRBV6-6	-	CASSPVGTSSSGANVLTF
TRBV11-3	-	CASSLSAVNTGELFF
TRBV7-9	-	CASSWGGAERGGELFF
TRBV19	few	CASSIRQGARETQYF
TRBV9	-	CASSAEDRGLKKQYF
TRBV11-3	-	CASSLDYAVMDEQFF
TRBV11-3	-	CASSPGTSVESYNEQFF
TRBV7-9	-	CASSLSSTDTQYF
TRBV11-2	-	CASSFRGGGLEFYNEQFF
TRBV27	-	CASSLRTVGQAFF
TRBV11-2	-	CASSLGTGRGNYGYTF
TRBV9	few	CASSETRGSGANVLTF
TRBV18	once	CASSPLGQMNTGELFF
TRBV7-3	-	CASSFTQGPQETQYF
TRBV3-1/TRBV3-2	-	CASSQDPSGLLNNEQFF
TRBV30	-	CACRQGAGDTQYF
TRBV5-1	-	CASSLGLYTGELFF
TRBV7-2	-	CASAYGGKETQYF
TRBV5-1	once	CASSLDRRVSSYNSPLHF
TRBV6-2/TRBV6-3	-	CASSGQVSEGEKLFF
TRBV28	-	CASSPYTGELFF
TRBV10-1	few	CASSLLAGGYNEQFF
TRBV7-3	-	CASSPGREGSETQYF
TRBV7-2	-	CASSPSSSGRYNEQFF
TRBV3-1/TRBV3-2	-	CASSQYGRDPYNEQFF
TRBV5-4	-	CASSSRQGPTNYGYTF
TRBV5-1	-	CASSLGGTNYGYTF
TRBV6-5	-	CATRGGGNEKLFF
TRBV29-1	-	CSVQAQGHYGYTF
TRBV13	-	CASSLGLARTQETQYF